One sample yielded the 22 T cell receptor beta chains listed below, sequenced in a study of control samples from healthy donors and cancer patients. Sequencing used immunoSEQ multiplex PCR; TCRdb keeps in-frame clones, though not all of them. Counted here are 100,000 to 150,000 clones, roughly 90% occurring once; the ten biggest clones make up less than 6%. The sequencing sample was made of blood. These TCRs come from a man aged 18 to 30 in good health.

This sequence joins TRBV18 and TRBJ1-5; tentative D call: TRBD1 (6 bases). CDR1 is KGHSH and CDR2 is LQKENI in the germline V gene. Between the trimmed V and J ends, which lost 3 bases and 7 bases, there was a span of 16 bases. CDR3 size: 15 residues. The CDR3 DNA is TGTGCCAGCTCACCTTTCTCAGGGGCCCACCAGCCCCAGCATTTT. Its protein product is CASSPFSGAHQPQHF.

V gene TRBV6-1 combines with J gene TRBJ1-2, with D possibly being TRBD1 (5 bases). The CDR3 loop spans 15 amino acids. Trimming left V 2 bases short and J 4 bases short, with 14 bases between. Germline CDR1 and CDR2: MNHNS and SASEGT. CDR3 DNA: TGTGCCAGCAGTGAATCGGCCGGGGCGTTCTATGGCTACACCTTC. Amino acids: CASSESAGAFYGYTF.

This clone was recorded a few times. V and J are TRBV4-1 and TRBJ1-2; TRBD1 aligns across 9 bases. The V segment lost 1 base and the J segment 5 bases; nucleotides outside the gene matches: 8. The germline V gene has CDR1 MGHRA and CDR2 YSYEKL. The CDR3 loop spans 16 amino acids. CDR3 DNA sequence: TGCGCCAGCAGCCAAGTTCGGACAGGGGAAAGATATGGCTACACCTTC. This codes for CASSQVRTGERYGYTF.

J is TRBJ2-3 and V is TRBV5-5, with 10 bases aligning to TRBD1. With V trimmed by 2 bases and J by 0 bases, 3 bases remained unmatched. Germline CDR1 is SGHKS and CDR2 is YYEKEE (reference sequence). This CDR3 spans 16 amino acids. The CDR3 here is CASSFRDRGSTDTQYF. CDR3 DNA sequence: TGTGCCAGCAGCTTCAGGGACAGGGGTAGCACAGATACGCAGTATTTT.

Here the CDR3 reads CASSLYSSYEQYF. CDR3 in DNA: TGTGCCAGCAGCTTATACAGCTCCTACGAGCAGTACTTC. This chain joins TRBV7-9 and TRBJ2-7, with unresolved D. CDR1 SEHNR and CDR2 FQNEAQ come from the germline V gene (reference sequence). This CDR3 region has 13 residues. Trimming stripped 2 bases from V and 0 bases from J, with 5 bases between.

This clone was counted a single time. The CDR3 here is CASSVDSNNSPLHF. DNA for the CDR3: TGCGCCAGCAGCGTCGACAGTAATAATTCACCCCTCCACTTT. The V and J genes are TRBV5-1 and TRBJ1-6; weak D call: TRBD1 (5 bases). The germline V and J ends were trimmed by 4 bases and 5 bases, with 10 bases remaining between them. The CDR3 length is 14 residues. CDR1 SGHRS and CDR2 YFSETQ come from the germline V gene.

The V call is TRBV29-1, the J call TRBJ2-3, with a possible D match to TRBD1 (6 bases). The germline V gene has CDR1 SQVTM and CDR2 ANQGSEA. Trimming stripped 0 bases from V and 6 bases from J, with 16 bases between. The CDR3 extends over 15 amino acids. CDR3 DNA: TGCAGCGTTGAAGAGGGGGCAGGGCATGCGGATACGCAGTATTTT. This codes for CSVEEGAGHADTQYF.

CDR3 sequence (DNA): TGTGCCAGCAGCCAAGACGGGGGGTTAGGGTCAGATACGCAGTATTTT. It is translated as CASSQDGGLGSDTQYF. The genes are TRBV4-2 and TRBJ2-3; TRBD2 agrees at 7 bases. Losses at the gene ends were 0 bases for V and 4 bases for J; bases not matched to a gene: 7. There are 16 residues in the CDR3. The germline CDR1 and CDR2 sequences are LGHNA and YNFKEQ.

The rearrangement links TRBV27 to TRBJ2-7, with a tentative D call TRBD2 (5 bases). V was pared by 5 bases and J by 3 bases, with 17 bases between. The V gene's germline CDR1 is MNHEY and CDR2 SMNVEV (reference sequence). CDR3 length equals 15 residues. The CDR3 protein is CASSPAGHKGYEQYF. The DNA for the CDR3 is TGTGCCAGCAGTCCTGCGGGCCATAAGGGCTACGAGCAGTACTTC.

This chain links TRBV13 with TRBJ2-7, with 8 positions matching TRBD2. The CDR3 has 16 residues. The V gene's germline CDR1 is PRHDT and CDR2 FYEKMQ (reference sequence). The J segment lost 7 bases and the V segment lost 5 bases, leaving 16 bases of the junction unmatched. The CDR3 bases are TGTGCCAGCAGCCCGGGGTCCGGGACTAGGGGGAGGGAGCAGTACTTC. Its translation is CASSPGSGTRGREQYF.

This clone has just a few counts. The chain recombines TRBV5-4 with TRBJ2-2; D is uncertain. Deletions cut 0 bases from V and 8 bases from J, with 5 bases between. This CDR3 is built from 12 residues. Germline-derived CDR1 and CDR2 are SGHNT and YYREEE (reference sequence). This CDR3 is CASSLDGGELFF. The CDR3 DNA reads TGTGCCAGCAGCTTGGACGGAGGGGAGCTGTTTTTT.

This clone is a singleton in its sample. The gene calls are TRBV19 and TRBJ1-2, with a possible D match to TRBD1 (6 bases). CDR3 length: 14 residues. The germline V gene has CDR1 LNHDA and CDR2 SQIVND (reference sequence). V dropped 2 bases and J dropped 3 bases, with 10 bases sitting between them. CDR3 coding DNA: TGTGCCAGTAGTATAACAGGGTCGTACTATGGCTACACCTTC. It specifies CASSITGSYYGYTF.

The chain recombines TRBV29-1 with TRBJ1-2; D uncertain. Trimming stripped 7 bases from V and 5 bases from J, with 17 bases between. The germline V gene encodes CDR1 SQVTM and CDR2 ANQGSEA. CDR3 length: 13 residues. Here the CDR3 DNA reads TGCAGCGCAGAGGACGGAGATAGATATGGCTACACCTTC. It encodes CSAEDGDRYGYTF.

The chain joins TRBV7-9 to TRBJ1-1, with 8 bases fitting TRBD1. Germline V CDR1 and CDR2: SEHNR, FQNEAQ (reference sequence). The CDR3 runs to 13 residues. V shed 8 bases, J shed 10 bases, and the junction held 12 bases outside the gene matches. CDR3 amino acids: CASASRQGFSAFF. The DNA of the CDR3 is TGTGCCAGCGCAAGTAGACAGGGGTTTTCAGCTTTCTTT.

The genes are TRBV3-1 (or the pseudogene TRBV3-2) and TRBJ1-6; 9 bases map to TRBD1. The length of the CDR3 is 19 residues. The V gene end was trimmed by 0 bases and the J gene end by 9 bases; junction bases not matched to a gene: 15. CDR1 LGHDT and CDR2 YNNKEL come from the germline V gene (reference sequence). The CDR3 sequence is CASSQDGTNPDRGGSPLHF. CDR3 DNA sequence: TGTGCCAGCAGCCAAGATGGGACGAACCCCGACAGGGGGGGTTCACCCCTCCACTTT.

J is TRBJ1-2 and V is TRBV28; D remains unclear. The germline V gene encodes CDR1 MDHEN and CDR2 SYDVKM. The length of the CDR3 is 14 residues. The ends were cut back, 3 bases at V and 3 bases at J, with 11 bases in the middle. The CDR3 DNA sequence: TGTGCCAGCAGTTTTAAGGGTTTTTACTATGGCTACACCTTC. It translates to CASSFKGFYYGYTF.

This clone is a singleton in its sample. The genes are TRBV3-1 (or the pseudogene TRBV3-2) and TRBJ2-3; 8 nucleotides line up with TRBD2. Germline assignment: CDR1 LGHDT and CDR2 YNNKEL (reference sequence). V gave up 4 bases and J gave up 3 bases; unmatched junction bases: 9. The CDR3 length is 16 residues. The CDR3 spells CASSPPAGGRTDTQYF. The DNA for the CDR3 is TGTGCCAGCAGCCCTCCCGCGGGGGGAAGAACAGATACGCAGTATTTT.

The chain combines TRBV7-9 with TRBJ1-1; unclear D gene. Trimming removed 1 base at V and 7 bases at J, with 4 bases between. CDR1 and CDR2 (germline): SEHNR, FQNEAQ (reference sequence). The CDR3 has 11 amino acids. CDR3 coding DNA: TGTGCCAGCAGCTTAGTCAGTGAAGCTTTCTTT. Translation gives CASSLVSEAFF.

The gene calls are TRBV6-6 and TRBJ1-2; 7 bases line up with TRBD1. There are 15 residues in the CDR3. The ends lost 8 bases at V and 1 base at J; junction bases unmatched: 10. Germline values: CDR1 MNHNY, CDR2 SVGAGI (reference sequence). The CDR3 here is CASSTGTANNYGYTF. CDR3 nucleotides: TGTGCCAGCTCCACCGGGACAGCGAATAACTATGGCTACACCTTC.

V usage is TRBV4-2 and J usage is TRBJ1-2, with 11 bases identical to TRBD1. The CDR3 loop spans 17 amino acids. Germline-derived CDR1 and CDR2 are LGHNA and YNFKEQ. Germline trimming cut 2 bases from V and 1 base from J; bases unmatched to any gene: 6. The CDR3 DNA follows: TGTGCCAGCAGCCAATTTTTTGGGACAGGGGGTAACTATGGCTACACCTTC. This translates into CASSQFFGTGGNYGYTF.

J is TRBJ2-5 and V is TRBV5-1, with D perhaps being TRBD1 or TRBD2 (6 bases each). Deletions cut 4 bases from V and 5 bases from J, with 24 bases between. CDR3 length: 17 amino acids. Germline V gene lookup returns CDR1 SGHRS and CDR2 YFSETQ. The CDR3 DNA reads as TGCGCCAGCAGCCCTCCCCTGCAGAGGGGGGAATGGGAGACCCAGTACTTC. It yields the protein CASSPPLQRGEWETQYF.

This rearrangement joins TRBV15 to TRBJ1-1, with unresolved D. V was clipped by 1 base and J by 5 bases, with 11 bases between them. From germline, CDR1 is LNHNV and CDR2 YYDKDF (reference sequence). The CDR3 is made up of 14 amino acids. CDR3 DNA: TGTGCCACCAGCAGAGCCATCCCCGGGACTGAAGCTTTCTTT. It codes for CATSRAIPGTEAFF.